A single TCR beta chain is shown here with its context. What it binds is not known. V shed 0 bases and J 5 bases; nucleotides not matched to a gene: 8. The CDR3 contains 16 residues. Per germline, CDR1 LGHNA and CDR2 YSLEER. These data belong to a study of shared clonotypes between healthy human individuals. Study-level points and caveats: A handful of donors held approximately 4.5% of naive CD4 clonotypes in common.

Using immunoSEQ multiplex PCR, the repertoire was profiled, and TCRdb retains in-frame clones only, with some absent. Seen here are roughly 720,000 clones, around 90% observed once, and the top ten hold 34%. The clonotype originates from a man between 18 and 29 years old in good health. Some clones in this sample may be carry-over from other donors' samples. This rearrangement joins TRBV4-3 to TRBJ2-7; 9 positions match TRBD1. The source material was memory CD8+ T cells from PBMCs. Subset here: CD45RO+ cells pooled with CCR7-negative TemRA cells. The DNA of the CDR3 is TGCGCCAGCAGCCAAGATCTTGGACAGGGGCATCACGAGCAGTACTTC. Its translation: CASSQDLGQGHHEQYF.